Listed below are T cell receptor beta chains from one sample, sequenced in a study of regulatory T cells in long-lasting Graves disease. Each CDR3 protein gets one entry after TCRdb re-called the multiplex PCR reads with MiXCR. The profile shows about 350,000 distinct CDR3 sequences, approximately 15% of them singletons. These data are also associated with another study on T cells in Graves' hyperthyroidism and ophthalmopathy.

Sample: peripheral blood mononuclear cells (PBMCs), taken at new diagnosis, from a patient treated with antithyroid drugs. The receptors derive from a man aged 35 to 55 with Graves disease. Each CDR3 is given without its conserved first and last residue.

v_call: TRBV12-3/TRBV12-4
j_call: TRBJ1-2
cdr3_aa: ASSLAVTYGYT

v_call: TRBV4-1
j_call: TRBJ2-3
cdr3_aa: ASSQDPAGVADTQY

v_call: TRBV27
j_call: TRBJ1-1
cdr3_aa: ASSPQDFHTEAF

v_call: TRBV19
j_call: TRBJ2-1
cdr3_aa: ASGDLTYNEQF

v_call: TRBV5-1
j_call: TRBJ2-3
cdr3_aa: ATSSGASTDTQY

v_call: TRBV27
j_call: TRBJ2-4
cdr3_aa: ASSPGDLLAKNIQY

v_call: TRBV28
j_call: TRBJ2-1
cdr3_aa: ASSFLSWGRITPERGEQF

v_call: TRBV5-6
j_call: TRBJ2-7
cdr3_aa: ASSQTGYEQY

v_call: TRBV19
j_call: TRBJ2-1
cdr3_aa: ASSMGQGARF

v_call: TRBV2
j_call: TRBJ2-4
cdr3_aa: ASSKNGGLYWDIQY

v_call: TRBV11-2
j_call: -
cdr3_aa: ASSFPTESYEQY